One and the same sample provided the 3 T cell receptor beta chains below, sequenced in a study of T cell changes during pregnancy in multiple sclerosis. TCRdb keeps only in-frame clones here, not all; method: immunoSEQ multiplex PCR. The sample includes 65,000 to 95,000 clones, around 91% of them seen just once. The specimen comprised peripheral blood, sampled before pregnancy. The receptors here all came from a female donor with multiple sclerosis, enrolled in a pregnancy study.

The chain is built from TRBV7-8 and TRBJ1-2, with 7 bases identical to TRBD1. Trimming at V came to 7 bases and at J to 4 bases, leaving 15 bases not matched to a gene. The CDR3 is made up of 16 amino acids. Germline assignment: CDR1 SGHVS and CDR2 FQNEAQ. The CDR3: CASTSRRDRVSYGYTF. CDR3 sequence (DNA): TGTGCCAGCACCTCTCGCCGAGACAGGGTATCCTATGGCTACACCTTC.

The gene calls are TRBV10-2 and TRBJ2-3; D might be TRBD2 (6 bases). The V gene's germline CDR1 is WSHSY and CDR2 SAAADI. The CDR3 extends over 17 amino acids. Trimming removed 6 bases from V and 2 bases from J, with 21 bases in between. The CDR3 DNA is TGCGCCAGCAGCTCTTCAAGGGCCAGGGAGGTCACAGATACGCAGTATTTT. It encodes CASSSSRAREVTDTQYF.

The genes are TRBV2 and TRBJ2-2, with 9 bases identical to TRBD2. Trimming cost V 5 bases and J 7 bases; bases outside gene matches: 5. Germline V lookup: CDR1 SNHLY, CDR2 FYNNEI. The CDR3 runs to 14 residues. As DNA, the CDR3 is TGTGCCAGCAGTTATAGCGGGGGTAACGGGGAGCTGTTTTTT. This gives the protein CASSYSGGNGELFF.